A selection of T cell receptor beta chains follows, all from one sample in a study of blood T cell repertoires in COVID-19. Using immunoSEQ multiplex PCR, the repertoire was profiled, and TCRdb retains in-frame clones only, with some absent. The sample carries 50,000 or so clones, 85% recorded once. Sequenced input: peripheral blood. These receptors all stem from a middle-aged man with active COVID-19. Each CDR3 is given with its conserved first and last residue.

CASSLKQFTPDGRGNTEAFF,TRBV28
CATSDLGGGSGLQYF,TRBV24-1
CASSRQGSNSGNTIYF,TRBV3-1/TRBV3-2
CATSGRMYNEQFF,TRBV28
CASTSPGNTIYF,TRBV28
CASSVRQGNNEQFF,TRBV11-3
CSVEGVVAGEQYF,TRBV29-1
CAWSADLYQETQYF,TRBV30
CASSKAGGGDTQYF,TRBV11-3
CASSQSGGINTEAFF,TRBV4-1
CASSGGRESGSNYQPQHF,TRBV19
CASSALTSGDNEQFF,TRBV9
CASSLGTGEVYGYTF,TRBV7-9
CASSVAQGHYGYTF,TRBV2
CASSLTGGGYTF,TRBV5-1
CASQSTQGGQPQHF,TRBV2
CASSLERGVQTQYF,TRBV4-2
CASGRGGEQYF,TRBV10-2
CATSRDRWDRAYNEQFF,TRBV15
CASSPSGRPNEQYF,TRBV18
CASSVGLAGGTGELFF,TRBV9
CASSVEASGSYEQYF,TRBV9
CASSPIQDPAGEQYF,TRBV7-2
CASTLVGEETQYF,TRBV3-1/TRBV3-2
CASSLHKSTEAFF,TRBV11-2
CASSQGLGLAHYNEQFF,TRBV3-1/TRBV3-2
CAITTSGDYNEQFF,TRBV10-3
CASSPRGSNEQFF,TRBV9
CASSEYEIGEQYF,TRBV9
CASSIVGTGNTEAFF,TRBV19
CASTDSTYEQYF,TRBV19
CASSFGTDRSYNSPLHF,TRBV5-6
CAWSPQGREQYF,TRBV30
CAIRQGSGTEAFF,TRBV5-5
CASSRGQFSYEQYF,TRBV9
CASSRNGNEQFF,TRBV11-2
CATRQGIHEQYF,TRBV10-2